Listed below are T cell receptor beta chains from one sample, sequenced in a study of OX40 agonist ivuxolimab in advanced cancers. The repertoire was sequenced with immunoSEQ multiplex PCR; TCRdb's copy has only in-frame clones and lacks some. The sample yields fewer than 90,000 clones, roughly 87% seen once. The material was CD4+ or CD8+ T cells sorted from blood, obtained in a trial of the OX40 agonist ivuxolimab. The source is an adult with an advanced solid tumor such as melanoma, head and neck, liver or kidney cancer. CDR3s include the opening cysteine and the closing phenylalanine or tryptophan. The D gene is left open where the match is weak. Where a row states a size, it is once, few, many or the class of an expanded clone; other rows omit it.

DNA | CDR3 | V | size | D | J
TGTGCCAGCAGCTTTAGCACAGATACGCAGTATTTT | CASSFSTDTQYF | TRBV5-4 | NA | NA | TRBJ2-3
TGCGCCAGCCAGCGGCAAGCAGGCATGTCTGGAAACACCATATATTTT | CASQRQAGMSGNTIYF | TRBV5-1 | NA | NA | TRBJ1-3
TGTGCCAGCAGCTTATACCTAAACGGGGAGCTGTTTTTT | CASSLYLNGELFF | TRBV7-9 | NA | NA | TRBJ2-2
TGTGCCAGCTCACCATCGGCAGGGAGAACTGAAGCTTTCTTT | CASSPSAGRTEAFF | TRBV18 | once | NA | TRBJ1-1
TGCGCCAGCAGCCAAAGAAGCTTCGTCGGGGGGGTCACAGATACGCAGTATTTT | CASSQRSFVGGVTDTQYF | TRBV4-1 | NA | TRBD2 | TRBJ2-3
TGTGCCAGCAGCTCCCTTAGCGGGAGGTCCTACGAGCAGTACTTC | CASSSLSGRSYEQYF | TRBV9 | NA | TRBD2 | TRBJ2-7
TGCGCCAGCAGCTTGGTGGGACAGGGAGGCCTAAAACTGTTTTTT | CASSLVGQGGLKLFF | TRBV5-1 | few | TRBD1 | TRBJ1-4
TGCAGCGTTGAAGTGCGCGGCGCTAGATGGGGAAACACCATATATTTT | CSVEVRGARWGNTIYF | TRBV29-1 | NA | NA | TRBJ1-3
TGTGCCAGCAGCTTAGGAGGTGGAAACTCCTACGAGCAGTACTTC | CASSLGGGNSYEQYF | TRBV7-2 | NA | NA | TRBJ2-7
TGTGCCAGAAGCCTCCTGAAACGGACTAGCGGTTCCTACGAGCAGTACTTC | CARSLLKRTSGSYEQYF | TRBV7-5 | NA | NA | TRBJ2-7
TGTGCCAGCAGCCGACAGGGGGCATACGAGCAGTACTTC | CASSRQGAYEQYF | TRBV27 | NA | TRBD1 | TRBJ2-7
TGTGCCAGCAGCTTAGTAAGGACCATGAACACCGGGGAGCTGTTTTTT | CASSLVRTMNTGELFF | TRBV7-8 | NA | NA | TRBJ2-2
TGTGCCAGCAGTTACTCGGCCGGGATGGAGACCCAGTACTTC | CASSYSAGMETQYF | TRBV6-6 | once | NA | TRBJ2-5
TGCGCCAGCAGCCAAGATAACAGGGGTCAGCCCCAGCATTTT | CASSQDNRGQPQHF | TRBV4-3 | NA | TRBD1 | TRBJ1-5
TGTGCCAGCAGTTTACTAGCGGGAGGTTACAATGAGCAGTTCTTC | CASSLLAGGYNEQFF | TRBV27 | NA | TRBD2 | TRBJ2-1
TGTGCCAGCAGCGTGGGGCCCCCACATGCGAACACCGGGGAGCTGTTTTTT | CASSVGPPHANTGELFF | TRBV9 | NA | NA | TRBJ2-2
TGTGCCAGCAGCTCCCGGGTAACTATGAACACTGAAGCTTTCTTT | CASSSRVTMNTEAFF | TRBV5-6 | NA | NA | TRBJ1-1